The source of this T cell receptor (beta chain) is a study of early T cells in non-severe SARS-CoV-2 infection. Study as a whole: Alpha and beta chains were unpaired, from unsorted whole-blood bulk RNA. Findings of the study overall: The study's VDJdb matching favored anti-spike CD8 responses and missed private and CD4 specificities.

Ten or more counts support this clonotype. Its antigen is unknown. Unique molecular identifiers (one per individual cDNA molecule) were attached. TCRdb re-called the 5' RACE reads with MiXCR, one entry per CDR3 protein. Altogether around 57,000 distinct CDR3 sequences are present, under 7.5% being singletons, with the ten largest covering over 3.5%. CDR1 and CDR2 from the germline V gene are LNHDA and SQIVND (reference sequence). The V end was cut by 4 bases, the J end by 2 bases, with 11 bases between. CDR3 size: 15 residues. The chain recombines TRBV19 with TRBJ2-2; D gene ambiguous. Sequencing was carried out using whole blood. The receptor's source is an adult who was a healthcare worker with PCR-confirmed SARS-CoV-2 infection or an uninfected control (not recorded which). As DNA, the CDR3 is TGTGCCAGTAGTAAAGAGACACCTAACACCGGGGAGCTGTTTTTT. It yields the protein CASSKETPNTGELFF.